One and the same sample provided the 12 T cell receptor beta chains below, sequenced in a study of cytomegalovirus exposure and HLA in healthy donors. The repertoire was sequenced with immunoSEQ multiplex PCR; TCRdb's copy has only in-frame clones and lacks some. Altogether 130,000 to 150,000 clones are present, about nine tenths being singletons, with the ten largest covering less than 5.5%. Sequenced sample: PBMCs. These receptors were collected from a young man in good health and CMV-seropositive.

The chain combines TRBV11-2 with TRBJ2-7, with 9 bases lining up with TRBD2. The germline V gene has CDR1 SGHAT and CDR2 FQNNGV. The CDR3 spans 16 residues. V trimming: 4 bases; J trimming: 2 bases; junction bases outside the gene matches: 9. CDR3 bases: TGTGCCAGCAGCTCGACCTGGGCGGGAGGGCCCTACGAGCAGTACTTC. This gives the protein CASSSTWAGGPYEQYF.

V gene TRBV6-6 combines with J gene TRBJ2-2; D may be TRBD2 (5 bases). The V gene's germline CDR1 is MNHNY and CDR2 SVGAGI (reference sequence). CDR3 length: 14 residues. V lost 0 bases to trimming and J lost 4 bases, with 6 bases between them. CDR3 nucleotides: TGTGCCAGCAGTTACTCAGAGGGCACCGGGGAGCTGTTTTTT. It encodes CASSYSEGTGELFF.

This chain joins TRBV5-1 and TRBJ1-2; 8 nucleotides agree with TRBD1. Germline V CDR1 and CDR2: SGHRS, YFSETQ. J was trimmed by 8 bases and V by 4 bases; bases with no gene match: 7. This CDR3 is 13 amino acids long. This CDR3 reads CASSVPTGVGYTF. CDR3 coding DNA: TGCGCCAGCAGCGTCCCGACAGGGGTCGGCTACACCTTC.

J is TRBJ1-2 and V is TRBV5-6; TRBD1 matches 7 bases. Germline loops: CDR1 SGHDT, CDR2 YYEEEE. Trimming at V came to 2 bases and at J to 1 base, leaving 2 bases not matched to a gene. The CDR3 runs to 14 residues. Here the CDR3 DNA reads TGTGCCAGCAGCTTCGGGACAGATAACTATGGCTACACCTTC. Its protein product is CASSFGTDNYGYTF.

The rearrangement uses TRBV7-2 and TRBJ2-7; no definite D call. V was clipped by 1 base and J by 3 bases, with 10 bases between them. Germline values: CDR1 SGHTA, CDR2 FQGNSA. The CDR3 spans 14 residues. CDR3 sequence: CASSLERGYYEQYF. The CDR3 DNA reads TGTGCCAGCAGCTTAGAACGCGGATACTACGAGCAGTACTTC.

CDR3 DNA sequence: TGTGCCAGCAGCCTCTCAGGGGCAGATACGCAGTATTTT. It specifies CASSLSGADTQYF. This sequence joins TRBV7-9 and TRBJ2-3, with TRBD1 as a possible D gene (6 bases). The CDR3 consists of 13 residues. Germline V gene data show CDR1 as SEHNR and CDR2 as FQNEAQ (reference sequence). Trimming stripped 5 bases from V and 4 bases from J, with 10 bases between. Full variable domain (remainder filled in from reference TRBV7-9 and TRBJ2-3): DTGVSQNPRHKITKRGQNVTFRCDPISEHNRLYWYRQTLGQGPEFLTYFQNEAQLEKSRLLSDRFSAERPKGSFSTLEIQRTEQGDSAMYLCASSLSGADTQYFGPGTRLTVL.

The chain employs TRBV18 and TRBJ1-5, with a tentative D call TRBD1 (6 bases). The CDR3 contains 12 residues. Between the trimmed V and J ends, which lost 5 bases and 7 bases, there was a span of 9 bases. Germline values: CDR1 KGHSH, CDR2 LQKENI. The DNA of the CDR3 is TGTGCCAGCTCAGGGACATTGCAGCCCCAGCATTTT. Encoded protein: CASSGTLQPQHF.

This clone was detected once. Here the CDR3 DNA reads TGTGCCATCAGACAGGAGTTAGGGGGCACCTATGGCTACACCTTC. Translation: CAIRQELGGTYGYTF. The genes are TRBV10-3 and TRBJ1-2; 7 positions agree with TRBD1. CDR1 ENHRY and CDR2 SYGVKD come from the germline V gene. CDR3 length: 15 residues. After removal of 6 bases from V and 4 bases from J, the junction contained 11 bases not matched to a gene.

This rearrangement joins TRBV5-1 to TRBJ1-4, with D perhaps matching TRBD1 (5 bases). The V gene lost 4 bases and the J gene lost 1 base, with 17 bases spanning the gap. This CDR3 has 17 residues. Per the germline V gene, CDR1 is SGHRS and CDR2 is YFSETQ. The CDR3 bases are TGCGCCAGCAGCGTCCTACCCCTTCAGGGAACTAATGAAAAACTGTTTTTT. Residues: CASSVLPLQGTNEKLFF.

CDR3 sequence reads: CASSLEVVYNSPLHF. CDR3 nucleotides: TGTGCCAGCAGTTTAGAGGTAGTCTATAATTCACCCCTCCACTTT. The rearrangement links TRBV28 to TRBJ1-6, with D hard to call. V lost 2 bases, J lost 3 bases, and 8 bases lay in between. Germline V gives CDR1 MDHEN, CDR2 SYDVKM. CDR3 length: 15 amino acids.

The rearrangement uses TRBV7-9 and TRBJ2-5; the match to TRBD1 covers 8 bases. This CDR3 contains 16 residues. V was clipped by 2 bases and J by 5 bases; unmatched bases: 10. CDR1 and CDR2 (germline): SEHNR, FQNEAQ (reference sequence). CDR3 coding DNA: TGTGCCAGCAGCTTAAGAAGCGGACAGGGATGGGAGACCCAGTACTTC. It encodes CASSLRSGQGWETQYF.

The chain uses TRBV11-2 and TRBJ1-1; 7 bases are shared with TRBD1. The germline V gene has CDR1 SGHAT and CDR2 FQNNGV. Trimming at V came to 4 bases and at J to 5 bases, leaving 10 bases not matched to a gene. The CDR3 covers 15 residues. CDR3 nucleotides: TGTGCCAGCAGCTCTTACAGGGGAGAGAGAACTGAAGCTTTCTTT. Protein: CASSSYRGERTEAFF.